Listed here are 9 T cell receptor beta chains from one sample, sequenced in a study of monozygotic twins with inflammatory bowel disease. TCRdb re-called the 5' RACE reads and gives one entry per CDR3 protein, without DNA. This repertoire includes 300,000 to 350,000 distinct CDR3 sequences. Sequences were obtained from blood. The receptors were gathered from a human donor with ulcerative colitis or Crohn's disease, or a healthy co-twin of an affected twin (not recorded which).

J is TRBJ2-3 and V is TRBV24-1; TCRdb's D call of TRBD1 is untestable without DNA. The V gene's germline CDR1 is KGHDR and CDR2 SFDVKD. This CDR3 has 17 amino acids. The chain's CDR3 is CATSDPMGGSTTDTQYF.

V gene TRBV6-1 combines with J gene TRBJ2-7; TCRdb reports TRBD2, a call that lacks DNA to check it against. The germline gives CDR1 MNHNS, CDR2 SASEGT. The CDR3 contains 14 residues. This chain's CDR3 is CASQVQGLSYEQYF.

The chain has TRBV28 and TRBJ1-1. CDR3 length: 17 amino acids. Germline V gene lookup returns CDR1 MDHEN and CDR2 SYDVKM. The CDR3 reads CASSLPRVQFFNTEAFF.

The chain recombines TRBV29-1 with TRBJ2-1; checking the TCRdb D call of TRBD1 is not possible without DNA. The germline V gene encodes CDR1 SQVTM and CDR2 ANQGSEA. This CDR3 region has 17 residues. The CDR3 region is CSVRFGVQGSSYNEQFF.

CDR3 sequence reads: CSARDWGPASLNGGYTF. The chain joins TRBV20-1 to TRBJ1-2; TCRdb names TRBD1, which stays unverified in the absence of DNA. CDR3 length: 17 residues. The germline V gene has CDR1 DFQATT and CDR2 SNEGSKA (reference sequence).

V gene TRBV7-6 combines with J gene TRBJ2-6; TCRdb picks TRBD1, but there is no DNA to check that call. Germline CDR1 and CDR2: SGHVS and FNYEAQ. The CDR3 extends over 18 amino acids. The chain's CDR3 is CASSSPGQDYAGANVLTF.

The chain is built from TRBV9 and TRBJ2-3; TCRdb's assignment of TRBD2 cannot be checked, as there is no DNA. Germline V lookup: CDR1 SGDLS, CDR2 YYNGEE. This CDR3 is 16 amino acids long. CDR3: CASSVDGGRGGDTQYF. The variable domain in full, completed from reference TRBV9 and TRBJ2-3, reads DSGVTQTPKHLITATGQRVTLRCSPRSGDLSVYWYQQSLDQGLQFLIQYYNGEERAKGNILERFSAQQFPDLHSELNLSSLELGDSALYFCASSVDGGRGGDTQYFGPGTRLTVL.

This chain uses TRBV27 with TRBJ2-3. The CDR3 spans 13 residues. Germline V gene lookup returns CDR1 MNHEY and CDR2 SMNVEV (reference sequence). The CDR3 loop reads CASSFASRDTQYF.

This chain joins TRBV6-6 and TRBJ2-5; TCRdb returns TRBD2, unconfirmable since there is no DNA. The CDR3 loop spans 14 amino acids. Germline V gives CDR1 MNHNY, CDR2 SVGAGI (reference sequence). CDR3 amino acids: CASNSRGGGETQYF.